The 10 T cell receptor beta chains reported below all come from one sample, sequenced in a study of blood T cell repertoires in COVID-19. Clones were read by immunoSEQ multiplex PCR, and TCRdb kept only the in-frame ones, dropping some. The sample lists 390,000 or so clones, 75% to 90% occurring once. Sequences were obtained from PBMCs or T cells enriched from blood (not recorded which). These TCRs come from a woman aged 45-59 years who had recovered from COVID-19.

The rearrangement links TRBV7-9 to TRBJ1-4; possibly TRBD1 for D (5 bases). The CDR3 sequence is 16 residues long. V was cut by 5 bases and J by 8 bases, with 21 bases left in between. Germline CDR1 is SEHNR and CDR2 is FQNEAQ (reference sequence). The CDR3 coding sequence is TGTGCCAGCAGCACACAACAGTGGGGCGTAGGGGAAAAACTGTTTTTT. It yields the protein CASSTQQWGVGEKLFF.

The chain has TRBV6-2 or TRBV6-3 and TRBJ2-1; TRBD2 aligns across 8 bases. Germline CDR1 and CDR2: MNHEY and SVGEGT. Unmatched junction bases numbered 4, after V lost 2 bases and J lost 4 bases. CDR3 size: 15 residues. The CDR3 DNA is TGTGCCAGCAGTTACCTGCGGGGGGCATACAATGAGCAGTTCTTC. Encoded protein: CASSYLRGAYNEQFF.

The chain couples TRBV19 to TRBJ1-2, with TRBD1 matching 10 bases. Germline V gene data show CDR1 as LNHDA and CDR2 as SQIVND (reference sequence). The length of the CDR3 is 13 residues. The V gene end was trimmed by 10 bases and the J gene end by 7 bases; junction bases not matched to a gene: 9. The CDR3 is CATTTGGFGGYTF. In nucleotides, the CDR3 is TGTGCCACCACGACAGGGGGCTTTGGTGGCTACACCTTC. Full variable domain (outside the CDR3, taken from reference TRBV19 and TRBJ1-2): DGGITQSPKYLFRKEGQNVTLSCEQNLNHDAMYWYRQDPGQGLRLIYYSQIVNDFQKGDIAEGYSVSREKKESFPLTVTSAQKNPTAFYLCATTTGGFGGYTFGSGTRLTVV.

The chain links TRBV7-9 to TRBJ1-2; the D gene is possibly TRBD1 (5 bases). Germline CDR1 reads SEHNR; CDR2 reads FQNEAQ (reference sequence). The CDR3 consists of 16 residues. With 3 bases removed from V and 0 bases from J, the gap between germline ends came to 14 bases. The CDR3 is CASSFRGGGSNYGYTF. CDR3 bases: TGTGCCAGCAGCTTTAGGGGTGGCGGATCTAACTATGGCTACACCTTC.

The genes are TRBV14 and TRBJ1-6; 9 bases align to TRBD1. Germline loops: CDR1 SGHDN, CDR2 FVKESK. Unmatched junction bases numbered 5, after V lost 4 bases and J lost 10 bases. The CDR3 covers 14 residues. CDR3 DNA sequence: TGTGCCAGCAGCCTGGGACAGGGAAGGTCACCCCTCCACTTT. Its protein is CASSLGQGRSPLHF. The full variable domain, with the rest looked up from reference TRBV14 and TRBJ1-6, is EAGVTQFPSHSVIEKGQTVTLRCDPISGHDNLYWYRRVMGKEIKFLLHFVKESKQDESGMPNNRFLAERTGGTYSTLKVQPAELEDSGVYFCASSLGQGRSPLHFGNGTRLTVT.

This clone was observed once. This chain uses TRBV6-5 with TRBJ1-2, with 9 nucleotides matching TRBD1. CDR3 length: 15 residues. Germline CDR1 is MNHEY and CDR2 is SVGAGI. Trimming cost V 6 bases and J 7 bases; bases outside gene matches: 12. CDR3 in DNA: TGTGCCAGCAGCCACCCCAGGGACAGGGCTAGTGGCTACACCTTC. This codes for CASSHPRDRASGYTF.

The chain combines TRBV7-6 with TRBJ1-3; tentative D call: TRBD1 (5 bases). In germline, CDR1 is SGHVS, CDR2 FNYEAQ. Trimming removed 0 bases from V and 3 bases from J, with 12 bases in between. This CDR3 has 16 residues. In nucleotides, the CDR3 is TGTGCCAGCAGCTTAGCGGCAGGGTTGGGTGGAAACACCATATATTTT. It specifies CASSLAAGLGGNTIYF.

The gene calls are TRBV11-2 and TRBJ2-1, with TRBD1 matching over 8 bases. The germline gives CDR1 SGHAT, CDR2 FQNNGV. The CDR3 length is 15 residues. V shed 2 bases, J shed 5 bases, and the junction held 5 bases outside the gene matches. The CDR3 DNA follows: TGTGCCAGCAGCTTATTGGACAGGGAAGACAATGAGCAGTTCTTC. Translated: CASSLLDREDNEQFF.

In this sample, this clone turned up once. V gene TRBV7-9 combines with J gene TRBJ2-7; D remains unclear. Per the germline V gene, CDR1 is SEHNR and CDR2 is FQNEAQ (reference sequence). The length of the CDR3 is 11 residues. Trimming pared 1 base from V and 7 bases from J, leaving 5 bases between. The DNA of the CDR3 is TGTGCCAGCAGCTTAGTTCGGGAGCAGTACTTC. Its protein product is CASSLVREQYF.

The chain is built from TRBV28 and TRBJ1-4, with a tentative D call TRBD1 (6 bases). The ends were cut back, 1 base at V and 4 bases at J, with 10 bases in the middle. The CDR3 spans 15 residues. Looked up from germline, CDR1 is MDHEN and CDR2 is SYDVKM. CDR3 bases: TGTGCCAGCAGTTTATCTTTCAGGGGTAATGAAAAACTGTTTTTT. This sequence encodes CASSLSFRGNEKLFF.